These T cell receptor beta chains were read from a single sample in a study of CD8 T cells in ankylosing spondylitis. Each CDR3 protein gets one entry after TCRdb re-called the 5' RACE reads with MiXCR. The sample has 36,000 or so distinct CDR3 sequences, approximately 6% seen once. What was sequenced was blood, either unsorted or a sorted T cell fraction (not recorded which). The source of these receptors is a male donor with ankylosing spondylitis or in good health (not recorded which). Both conserved end residues are part of each CDR3. The order of the fields is D gene, V gene, J gene, clone size, CDR3 protein, CDR3 DNA. D genes are given only for firm matches. Expanded clones get a size class; other rows say once, few or many, or leave the size out.

TRBD2	TRBV6-4	TRBJ2-1	many	CASSRTSGRPDEQFF	TGTGCCAGCAGTCGGACTAGCGGGAGACCCGATGAGCAGTTCTTC
NA	TRBV4-3	TRBJ1-2	many	CASSPMEKSYGYTF	TGCGCCAGCAGCCCAATGGAGAAAAGCTATGGCTACACCTTC
TRBD2	TRBV5-1	TRBJ2-3	many	CASSLDTSGSSDTQYF	TGCGCCAGCAGCTTGGATACTAGCGGGAGTTCGGATACGCAGTATTTT
NA	TRBV7-3	TRBJ1-2	many	CASSLGMGYGYTF	TGTGCCAGCAGCTTAGGCATGGGCTATGGCTACACCTTC
NA	TRBV5-1	TRBJ2-2	many	CASSLRGRPSTGELFF	TGCGCCAGCAGCCTGCGTGGCAGGCCATCGACCGGGGAGCTGTTTTTT
TRBD2	TRBV19	TRBJ2-1	many	CASSGLSGRASYNEQFF	TGTGCCAGTAGTGGGTTGAGCGGGAGGGCCTCCTACAATGAGCAGTTCTTC
NA	TRBV28	TRBJ1-2	many	CASSFTGIFYGYTF	TGTGCCAGCAGCTTCACAGGGATCTTCTATGGCTACACCTTC
NA	TRBV6-2/TRBV6-3	TRBJ1-1	many	CASSDQGRAEAFF	TGTGCCAGCAGCGACCAGGGAAGGGCTGAAGCTTTCTTT
NA	TRBV5-1	TRBJ1-2	many	CASSPGRRNYGYTF	TGCGCCAGCAGCCCCGGACGACGGAACTATGGCTACACCTTC
NA	TRBV11-2	TRBJ2-2	many	CASSYTGTGELFF	TGTGCCAGCAGCTATACAGGGACCGGGGAGCTGTTTTTT
TRBD1	TRBV29-1	TRBJ2-7	many	CSVVRDRKTPEQYF	TGCAGCGTTGTTAGGGACAGGAAGACGCCCGAGCAGTACTTC
NA	TRBV9	TRBJ1-2	many	CASSRSNYGYTF	TGTGCCAGCTCTCGCAGTAACTATGGCTACACCTTC
TRBD1	TRBV7-3	TRBJ1-1	many	CASSLTSGGSVEAFF	TGTGCCAGCAGCTTAACCTCAGGGGGCTCAGTTGAAGCTTTCTTT
NA	TRBV15	TRBJ1-4	NA	CATSRDRAGDGKLFF	TGTGCCACCAGCAGAGATCGGGCAGGGGATGGAAAACTGTTTTTT
NA	TRBV6-2/TRBV6-3	TRBJ2-1	many	CASSSFDEQFF	TGTGCCAGCAGTTCGTTCGATGAGCAGTTCTTC
NA	TRBV19	TRBJ2-6	many	CASSYLYSGANVLTF	TGTGCCAGTAGCTATTTATACTCTGGGGCCAACGTCCTGACTTTC
NA	TRBV20-1	TRBJ1-1	many	CSARAGYVDTEAFF	TGCAGTGCTAGAGCGGGGTACGTGGACACTGAAGCTTTCTTT
NA	TRBV12-3/TRBV12-4	TRBJ1-2	many	CASSFHKAHGYTF	TGTGCCAGCAGTTTTCACAAGGCCCATGGCTACACCTTC